These 18 T cell receptor beta chains were all obtained from the same sample, sequenced in a study of control samples from healthy donors and cancer patients. Assay used: immunoSEQ multiplex PCR; TCRdb lists only in-frame clones, some missing. Found here are about 84,000 clones, about nine tenths of them singletons; the top ten hold 15% to 19%. The sequencing sample was made of blood. These TCRs come from a man aged 30 to 45 in good health.

The V gene is TRBV27, the J gene TRBJ1-5; D might be TRBD1 (6 bases). The CDR3 is made up of 16 amino acids. V gave up 4 bases and J gave up 3 bases, with 16 bases separating them. Germline CDR1 and CDR2: MNHEY and SMNVEV (reference sequence). DNA of the CDR3: TGTGCCAGCAGTTCCAGGGGACTGATCTACAATCAGCCCCAGCATTTT. Its translation: CASSSRGLIYNQPQHF.

The chain uses TRBV10-2 and TRBJ2-3; tentatively, D is TRBD2 (6 bases). The CDR3 extends over 13 amino acids. Germline V gene lookup returns CDR1 WSHSY and CDR2 SAAADI. The V end was cut by 8 bases, the J end by 3 bases, with 12 bases between. Here the CDR3 DNA reads TGCGCCAGCCGCACGGGAGTAACAGATACGCAGTATTTT. Its translation: CASRTGVTDTQYF.

V usage is TRBV7-8 and J usage is TRBJ2-7, with 8 bases fitting TRBD2. The CDR3 totals 19 residues. Germline V CDR1 and CDR2: SGHVS, FQNEAQ. V dropped 1 base and J dropped 4; count of bases not matched to a gene: 18. In DNA form, the CDR3 reads TGTGCCAGCAGCTTAGGGGCTGGGGACGGGAGGGCCCCGGGATACGAGCAGTACTTC. It translates to CASSLGAGDGRAPGYEQYF.

The table lists this clone with a count of one. The chain carries TRBV4-1 and TRBJ2-2; no clear D. Germline CDR1 and CDR2: MGHRA and YSYEKL. The CDR3 sequence is 13 residues long. Between the trimmed V and J ends, which lost 2 bases and 6 bases, there was a span of 7 bases. CDR3 bases: TGCGCCAGCAGCCAAAGTTTCTCCGGGGAGCTGTTTTTT. Its translation: CASSQSFSGELFF.

This sequence joins TRBV2 and TRBJ2-7; D might be TRBD1 (5 bases). Germline-derived CDR1 and CDR2 are SNHLY and FYNNEI. The CDR3 covers 12 residues. V gave up 4 bases and J gave up 3 bases, with 7 bases separating them. This CDR3 is CASSVDSYEQYF. DNA for the CDR3: TGTGCCAGCAGTGTCGACAGCTACGAGCAGTACTTC.

This sequence joins TRBV6-1 and TRBJ1-2, with a weak D call TRBD1 (5 bases). From germline, CDR1 is MNHNS and CDR2 SASEGT. V lost 2 bases and J 2 bases, leaving 15 bases between the germline ends. The CDR3 has 16 residues. The CDR3 sequence is CASSELAPGQNYGYTF. CDR3 bases: TGTGCCAGCAGTGAACTCGCTCCAGGACAAAACTATGGCTACACCTTC.

CDR3 coding DNA: TGTGCCAGCACGCGTGGGGTCAGGGGCACTGAAGCTTTCTTT. Amino acids: CASTRGVRGTEAFF. The chain has TRBV28 and TRBJ1-1; possibly TRBD1 for D (6 bases). V was trimmed by 7 bases and J by 4 bases, leaving 16 bases between them. The CDR3 extends over 14 amino acids. The germline V gene has CDR1 MDHEN and CDR2 SYDVKM. Together with reference TRBV28 and TRBJ1-1, the CDR3 gives the full variable domain: DVKVTQSSRYLVKRTGEKVFLECVQDMDHENMFWYRQDPGLGLRLIYFSYDVKMKEKGDIPEGYSVSREKKERFSLILESASTNQTSMYLCASTRGVRGTEAFFGQGTRLTVV.

The V call is TRBV5-1, the J call TRBJ1-3; 7 nucleotides agree with TRBD1. V was pared by 3 bases and J by 2 bases, with 5 bases of the junction left unmatched. The CDR3 is 15 residues long. Germline CDR1 reads SGHRS; CDR2 reads YFSETQ. This chain's CDR3 is CASSSDRVPGNTIYF. The DNA of the CDR3 is TGCGCCAGCAGCTCCGACAGGGTTCCTGGAAACACCATATATTTT. The full variable domain, rest sourced from reference TRBV5-1 and TRBJ1-3, is KAGVTQTPRYLIKTRGQQVTLSCSPISGHRSVSWYQQTPGQGLQFLFEYFSETQRNKGNFPGRFSGRQFSNSRSEMNVSTLELGDSALYLCASSSDRVPGNTIYFGEGSWLTVV.

V usage is TRBV2 and J usage is TRBJ2-5; the D is unclear. Germline CDR1 and CDR2: SNHLY and FYNNEI. With 0 bases removed from V and 1 base from J, the gap between germline ends came to 6 bases. CDR3 length equals 14 residues. CDR3 sequence reads: CASSEATIQETQYF. CDR3 nucleotide sequence: TGTGCCAGCAGTGAAGCCACGATCCAAGAGACCCAGTACTTC.

The gene calls are TRBV7-9 and TRBJ2-1; D unresolved. With 11 bases removed from V and 2 bases from J, the gap between germline ends came to 13 bases. The CDR3 covers 13 residues. CDR1 is SEHNR, CDR2 FQNEAQ, per germline (reference sequence). The chain's CDR3 is CASDSSAYNEQFF. CDR3 DNA sequence: TGTGCCTCCGATAGTTCCGCCTACAATGAGCAGTTCTTC.

The sample holds a few counts of this clone. This chain links TRBV27 with TRBJ1-6, with D unclear. This CDR3 has 16 residues. V gave up 4 bases and J gave up 0 bases, with 10 bases separating them. The germline V gene encodes CDR1 MNHEY and CDR2 SMNVEV (reference sequence). The CDR3 DNA reads as TGTGCCAGCAGTTCCTCACCGAGCTCCTATAATTCACCCCTCCACTTT. The encoded protein is CASSSSPSSYNSPLHF.

The chain has TRBV11-3 and TRBJ2-3; no clear D gene. Trimming took 4 bases from V and 1 from J, leaving 6 bases between them. The CDR3 contains 13 residues. In germline, CDR1 is SGHNT, CDR2 YENEEA. For the CDR3, the DNA is TGTGCCAGCAGCTGGAGTGGCACAGATACGCAGTATTTT. Its translation is CASSWSGTDTQYF.

The J gene is TRBJ2-7, the V gene TRBV19; 7 positions agree with TRBD1. V shed 4 bases, J shed 3 bases, and the junction held 12 bases outside the gene matches. CDR1 is LNHDA and CDR2 is SQIVND in the germline V gene (reference sequence). The CDR3 contains 16 residues. The CDR3 sequence is CASSTQTGVVSYEQYF. The DNA for the CDR3 is TGTGCCAGTAGTACGCAAACAGGGGTGGTCAGCTACGAGCAGTACTTC.

The chain joins TRBV27 to TRBJ1-2; D is uncertain. Germline V CDR1 and CDR2: MNHEY, SMNVEV (reference sequence). V lost 0 bases to trimming and J lost 8 bases, with 10 bases between them. The CDR3 is 13 residues long. The CDR3 spells CASSLSGRRGYTF. CDR3 sequence (DNA): TGTGCCAGCAGTTTATCGGGCAGGAGGGGCTACACCTTC.

The genes are TRBV28 and TRBJ2-2; the D is unclear. Germline CDR1 is MDHEN and CDR2 is SYDVKM. CDR3 length: 14 amino acids. Trimming removed 5 bases at V and 4 bases at J, with 11 bases between. The CDR3 here is CASSPPGGTGELFF. The CDR3 DNA is TGTGCCAGCAGTCCCCCAGGTGGCACCGGGGAGCTGTTTTTT.

V usage is TRBV25-1 and J usage is TRBJ1-3; a possible D gene is TRBD1 (6 bases). The germline V and J ends were trimmed by 3 bases and 1 base, with 7 bases remaining between them. The length of the CDR3 is 14 residues. In germline, CDR1 is MGHDK, CDR2 SYGVNS. Here the CDR3 reads CASSDTGSGNTIYF. CDR3 coding DNA: TGTGCCAGCAGTGATACAGGGTCTGGAAACACCATATATTTT.

This chain uses TRBV19 with TRBJ1-1, with D possibly TRBD1 on 6 matching bases. The CDR3 length is 15 residues. Per the germline V gene, CDR1 is LNHDA and CDR2 is SQIVND (reference sequence). V dropped 9 bases and J dropped 4 bases, with 21 bases sitting between them. CDR3 DNA: TGTGCCAGCAAAGGAGGGGGAGCCAAGGGCACTGAAGCTTTCTTT. It codes for CASKGGGAKGTEAFF. The full variable domain, with the rest looked up from reference TRBV19 and TRBJ1-1, is DGGITQSPKYLFRKEGQNVTLSCEQNLNHDAMYWYRQDPGQGLRLIYYSQIVNDFQKGDIAEGYSVSREKKESFPLTVTSAQKNPTAFYLCASKGGGAKGTEAFFGQGTRLTVV.

The chain has TRBV28 and TRBJ1-2; 7 nucleotides line up with TRBD1. Per the germline V gene, CDR1 is MDHEN and CDR2 is SYDVKM. This CDR3 contains 15 residues. With V trimmed by 6 bases and J by 8 bases, 15 bases remained unmatched. The CDR3 loop reads CASSASGQSAEGYTF. In nucleotides, the CDR3 is TGTGCCAGCAGCGCTTCGGGACAGAGCGCGGAGGGCTACACCTTC.